This T cell receptor (beta chain) derives from a study of blood T cells in healthy people across ages. Primers used in a second PCR of about 6 to 11 cycles were a sample-barcoded 5' primer and a J-beta primer mix. A single record per CDR3 protein comes from TCRdb applying MiXCR to the 5' RACE reads. The sample lists 1.2 million to 1.5 million distinct CDR3 sequences; approximately 59% were seen once. This CDR3 contains 13 residues. V lost 3 bases, J lost 5 bases, and 14 bases lay in between. Looked up from germline, CDR1 is SQVTM and CDR2 is ANQGSEA. The chain uses TRBV29-1 and TRBJ2-7; no reliable D call. The sample taken for sequencing was blood. The receptor was derived from a man aged 18 to 29 in good health. As DNA, the CDR3 is TGCAGCGTTGACGGGCCCACCAGTGACGAGCAGTACTTC. Amino acids: CSVDGPTSDEQYF.